This T cell receptor (beta chain) was sequenced in a study of shared clonotypes between healthy human individuals. Repertoires were generated with immunoSEQ multiplex PCR, while TCRdb's copy carries only in-frame clones and drops some. Here the sample spans approximately 350,000 clones, approximately 79% being singletons. J was trimmed by 4 bases and V by 5 bases; bases with no gene match: 8. CDR3 length: 15 residues. In germline, CDR1 is SNHLY, CDR2 FYNNEI. What was sequenced was memory CD4+ T cells sorted from blood. Noted subset: CD45RA-negative fraction. This TCR derives from a man aged 30-40 years in good health. This sequence joins TRBV2 and TRBJ1-5; 7 nucleotides line up with TRBD1. CDR3 sequence reads: CASSPERGPNQPQHF. The CDR3 nucleotides read TGTGCCAGCAGTCCGGAAAGGGGGCCTAATCAGCCCCAGCATTTT.